This is a list of T cell receptor beta chains from one sample in a study of cytomegalovirus exposure and HLA in healthy donors. The assay was immunoSEQ multiplex PCR, and TCRdb's table has in-frame clones only and misses some. The table includes under 200,000 clones, about four fifths detected once. The sample comprised PBMCs. All receptors come from a male donor in good health and CMV-seropositive. The conserved cysteine and the conserved F or W are not part of the CDR3 here.

TRBV7-4	TRBJ1-5	ASSTGTGLVSNQPQH
TRBV5-1	TRBJ2-3	ASSRGGGDTQY
TRBV21-1	TRBJ1-2	ASSPQRAGERGYT
TRBV29-1	TRBJ1-3	SGRDRASFGTIY
TRBV25-1	TRBJ1-2	ASGTGARYGYT
TRBV6-6	TRBJ2-3	ASSPRSGTDTQY
TRBV9	TRBJ1-2	ASSVETGTGMRYT
TRBV5-1	TRBJ1-2	ASSPGQEYYGYT
TRBV7-2	TRBJ1-3	ASSLSGGLGGNTIY
TRBV28	TRBJ2-7	ASSKGGRYEQY
TRBV6-5	TRBJ2-2	ASSDPGSNTGELF
TRBV5-5	TRBJ2-7	ASSRNAAYEQY
TRBV9	TRBJ2-1	ASSDLSETRVF
TRBV5-6	TRBJ1-1	ASSPGQTRLGEAF
TRBV5-1	TRBJ2-5	ASSYTGTGYQETQY
TRBV6-5	TRBJ1-5	ASSSRGNSNQPQH
TRBV18	TRBJ2-7	ASSQQTYEQY